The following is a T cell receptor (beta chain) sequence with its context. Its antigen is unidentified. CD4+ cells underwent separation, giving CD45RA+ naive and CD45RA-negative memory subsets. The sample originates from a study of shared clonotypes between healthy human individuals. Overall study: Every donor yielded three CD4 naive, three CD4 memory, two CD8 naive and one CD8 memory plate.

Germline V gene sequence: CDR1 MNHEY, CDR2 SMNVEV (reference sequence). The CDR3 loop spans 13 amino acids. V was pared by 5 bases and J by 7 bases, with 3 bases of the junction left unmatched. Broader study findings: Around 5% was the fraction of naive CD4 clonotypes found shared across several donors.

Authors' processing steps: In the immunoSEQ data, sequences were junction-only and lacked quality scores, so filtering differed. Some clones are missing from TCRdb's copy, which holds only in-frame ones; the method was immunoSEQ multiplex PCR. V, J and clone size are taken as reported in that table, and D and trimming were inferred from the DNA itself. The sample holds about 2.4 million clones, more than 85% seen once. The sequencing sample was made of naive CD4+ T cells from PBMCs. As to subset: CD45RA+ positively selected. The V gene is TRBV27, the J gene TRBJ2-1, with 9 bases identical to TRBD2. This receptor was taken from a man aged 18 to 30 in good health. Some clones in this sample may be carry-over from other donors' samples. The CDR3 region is CASSGLARNEQFF. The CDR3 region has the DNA TGTGCCAGCAGTGGACTAGCGAGAAATGAGCAGTTCTTC.